Detailed here is one TCR beta chain. Sequencing of TCR beta was carried out in blood CD8+ and CD4+ T cells. This sample stems from a study of CD8 T cells in Susac syndrome. Random-hexamer reverse transcription was applied to about 0.45 to 1 ug RNA. The amplification used immunoSEQ multiplex PCR on TCR beta CDR3; it spanned 54 Vbeta and 13 Jbeta. TCRdb analysed the immunoSEQ multiplex PCR reads with MiXCR anew, one entry per CDR3 protein. The data contain tens of thousands of distinct CDR3 sequences, over 85% of them singletons. This CDR3 has 15 amino acids. Trimming shortened V by 0 bases and J by 7 bases, and 13 bases separated the two germline ends. The V gene's germline CDR1 is LGHDT and CDR2 YNNKEL (reference sequence).

The source of this sequence is a human donor in good health. The V and J genes are TRBV3-1 and TRBJ2-1; no reliable D call. The sample comprised CD8+ T cells from PBMCs. CDR3 amino acids: CASSQEATWHNEQFF. For the CDR3, the DNA is TGTGCCAGCAGCCAAGAAGCCACCTGGCATAATGAGCAGTTCTTC.